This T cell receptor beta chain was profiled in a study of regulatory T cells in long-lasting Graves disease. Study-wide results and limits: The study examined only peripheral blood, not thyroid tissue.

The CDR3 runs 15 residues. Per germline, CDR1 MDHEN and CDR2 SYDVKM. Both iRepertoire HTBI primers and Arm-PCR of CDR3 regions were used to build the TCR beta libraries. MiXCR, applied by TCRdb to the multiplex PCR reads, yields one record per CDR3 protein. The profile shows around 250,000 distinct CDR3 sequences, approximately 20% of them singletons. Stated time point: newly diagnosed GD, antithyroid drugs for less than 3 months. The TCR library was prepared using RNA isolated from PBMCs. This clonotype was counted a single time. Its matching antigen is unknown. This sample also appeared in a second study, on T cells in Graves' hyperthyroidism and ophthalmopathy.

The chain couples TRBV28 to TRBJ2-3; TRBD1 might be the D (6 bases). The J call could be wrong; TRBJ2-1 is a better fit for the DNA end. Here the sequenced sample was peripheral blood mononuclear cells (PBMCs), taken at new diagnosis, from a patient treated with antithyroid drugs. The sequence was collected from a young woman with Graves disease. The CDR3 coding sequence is TGTGCCAGCAGTTCCCAACGTTACCGGGACATTGAGCAGTTCTTC. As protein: CASSSQRYRDIEQFF.